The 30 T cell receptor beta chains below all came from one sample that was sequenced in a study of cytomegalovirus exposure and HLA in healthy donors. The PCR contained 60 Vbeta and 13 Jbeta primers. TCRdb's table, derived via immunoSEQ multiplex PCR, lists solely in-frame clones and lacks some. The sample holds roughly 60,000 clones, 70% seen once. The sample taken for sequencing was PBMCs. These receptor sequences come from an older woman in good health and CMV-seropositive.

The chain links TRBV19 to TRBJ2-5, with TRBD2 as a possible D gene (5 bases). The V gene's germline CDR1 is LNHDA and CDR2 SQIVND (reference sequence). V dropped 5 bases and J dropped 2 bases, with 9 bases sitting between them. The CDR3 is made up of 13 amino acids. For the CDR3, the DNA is TGTGCCAGTAGTGTCCGGGGTCAAGAGACCCAGTACTTC. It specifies CASSVRGQETQYF. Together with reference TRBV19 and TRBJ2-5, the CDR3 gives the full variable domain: DGGITQSPKYLFRKEGQNVTLSCEQNLNHDAMYWYRQDPGQGLRLIYYSQIVNDFQKGDIAEGYSVSREKKESFPLTVTSAQKNPTAFYLCASSVRGQETQYFGPGTRLLVL.

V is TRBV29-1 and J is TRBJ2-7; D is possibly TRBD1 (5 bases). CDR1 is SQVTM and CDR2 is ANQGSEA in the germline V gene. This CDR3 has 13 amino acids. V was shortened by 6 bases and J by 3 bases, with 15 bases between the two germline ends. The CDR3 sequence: CSVKLTVLYEQYF. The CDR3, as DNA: TGCAGCGTCAAACTGACAGTCCTCTACGAGCAGTACTTC.

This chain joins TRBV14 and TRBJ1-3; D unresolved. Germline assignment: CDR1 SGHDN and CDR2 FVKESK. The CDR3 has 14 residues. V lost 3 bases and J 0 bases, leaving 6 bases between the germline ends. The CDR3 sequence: CASSQTLSGNTIYF. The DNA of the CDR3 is TGTGCCAGCAGCCAGACACTCTCTGGAAACACCATATATTTT.

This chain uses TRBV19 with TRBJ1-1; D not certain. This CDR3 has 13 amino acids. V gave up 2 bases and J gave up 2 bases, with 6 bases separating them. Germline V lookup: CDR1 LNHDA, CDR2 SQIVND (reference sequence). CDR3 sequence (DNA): TGTGCCAGTAGTATACCCACTAACACTGAAGCTTTCTTT. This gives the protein CASSIPTNTEAFF.

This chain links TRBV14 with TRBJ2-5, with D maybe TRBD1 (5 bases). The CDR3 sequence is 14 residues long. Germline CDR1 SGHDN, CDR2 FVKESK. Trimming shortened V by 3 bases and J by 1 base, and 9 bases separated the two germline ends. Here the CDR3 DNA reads TGTGCCAGCAGCCAGGACACGGTCCAAGAGACCCAGTACTTC. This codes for CASSQDTVQETQYF.

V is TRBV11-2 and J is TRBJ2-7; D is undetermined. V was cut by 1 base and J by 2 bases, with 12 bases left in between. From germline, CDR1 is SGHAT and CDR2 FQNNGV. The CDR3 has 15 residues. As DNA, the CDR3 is TGTGCCAGCAGCTTAGCGCCAGTCAACCCCTACGAGCAGTACTTC. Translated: CASSLAPVNPYEQYF.

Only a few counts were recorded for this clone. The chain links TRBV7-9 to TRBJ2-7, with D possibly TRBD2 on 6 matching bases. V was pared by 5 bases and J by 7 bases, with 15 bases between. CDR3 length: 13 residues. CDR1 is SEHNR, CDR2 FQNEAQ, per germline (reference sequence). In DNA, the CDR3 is TGTGCCAGCAGCCTGGACTACGCGGGAGAGCAGTACTTC. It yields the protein CASSLDYAGEQYF.

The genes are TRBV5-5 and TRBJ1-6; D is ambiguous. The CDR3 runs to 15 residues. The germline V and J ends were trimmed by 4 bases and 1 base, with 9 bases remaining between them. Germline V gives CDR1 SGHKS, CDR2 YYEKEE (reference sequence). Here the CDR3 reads CASSVGGSYNSPLHF. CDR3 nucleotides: TGTGCCAGCAGCGTAGGAGGGTCCTATAATTCACCCCTCCACTTT.

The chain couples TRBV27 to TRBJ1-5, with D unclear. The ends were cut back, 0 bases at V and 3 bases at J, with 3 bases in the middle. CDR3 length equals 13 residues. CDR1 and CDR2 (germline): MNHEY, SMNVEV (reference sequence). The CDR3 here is CASSLSVNQPQHF. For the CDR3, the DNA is TGTGCCAGCAGTTTATCCGTCAATCAGCCCCAGCATTTT.

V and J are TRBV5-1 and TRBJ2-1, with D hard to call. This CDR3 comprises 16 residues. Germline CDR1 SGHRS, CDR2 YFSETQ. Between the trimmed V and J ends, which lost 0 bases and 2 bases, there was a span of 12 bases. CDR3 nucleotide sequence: TGCGCCAGCAGCTTGGCCGCGGAGATACCCTACAATGAGCAGTTCTTC. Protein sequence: CASSLAAEIPYNEQFF.

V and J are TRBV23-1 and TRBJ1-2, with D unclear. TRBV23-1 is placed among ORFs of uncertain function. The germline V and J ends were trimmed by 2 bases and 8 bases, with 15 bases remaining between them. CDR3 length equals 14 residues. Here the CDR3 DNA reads TGCGCCAGCAGTCAAAAGTCCAAATTGAGAGGCTACACCTTC. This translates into CASSQKSKLRGYTF.

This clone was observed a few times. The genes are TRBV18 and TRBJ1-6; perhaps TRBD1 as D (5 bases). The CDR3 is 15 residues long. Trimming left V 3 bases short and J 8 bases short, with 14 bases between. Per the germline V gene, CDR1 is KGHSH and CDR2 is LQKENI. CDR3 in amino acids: CASSPGTDWDSPLHF. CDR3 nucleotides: TGTGCCAGCTCACCCGGGACTGATTGGGATTCACCCCTCCACTTT.

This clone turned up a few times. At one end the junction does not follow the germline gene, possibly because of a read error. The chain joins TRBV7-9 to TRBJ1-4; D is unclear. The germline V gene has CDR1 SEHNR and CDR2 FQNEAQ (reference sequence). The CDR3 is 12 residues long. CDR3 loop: CSSSEHNEKLFF. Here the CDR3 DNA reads TGTTCCAGCAGCGAGCATAATGAAAAACTGTTTTTT.

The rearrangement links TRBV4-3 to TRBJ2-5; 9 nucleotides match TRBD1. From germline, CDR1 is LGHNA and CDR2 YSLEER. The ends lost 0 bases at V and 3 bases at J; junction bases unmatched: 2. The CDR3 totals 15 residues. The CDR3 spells CASSQDTGGKETQYF. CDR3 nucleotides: TGCGCCAGCAGCCAAGACACAGGGGGCAAAGAGACCCAGTACTTC.

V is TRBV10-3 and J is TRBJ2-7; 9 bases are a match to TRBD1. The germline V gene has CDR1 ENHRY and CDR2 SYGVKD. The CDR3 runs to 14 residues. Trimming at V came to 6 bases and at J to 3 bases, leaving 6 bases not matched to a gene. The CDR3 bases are TGTGCCATCAGGGTCGACAGGGGGGGCTACGAGCAGTACTTC. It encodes CAIRVDRGGYEQYF.

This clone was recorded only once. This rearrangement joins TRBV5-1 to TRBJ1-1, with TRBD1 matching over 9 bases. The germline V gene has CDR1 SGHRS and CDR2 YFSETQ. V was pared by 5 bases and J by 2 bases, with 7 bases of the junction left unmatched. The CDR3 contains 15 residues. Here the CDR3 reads CASRSTTGGNTEAFF. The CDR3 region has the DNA TGCGCCAGCAGATCAACCACAGGGGGCAACACTGAAGCTTTCTTT.

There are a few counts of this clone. The CDR3 coding sequence is TGTGCCAGCAGTGAATTCCAACGGACAGGGAGGGACGAGCAGTACTTC. Translated, it gives CASSEFQRTGRDEQYF. V and J are TRBV6-1 and TRBJ2-7; a possible D gene is TRBD1 (8 bases). V was clipped by 2 bases and J by 5 bases, with 19 bases between them. Germline CDR1 is MNHNS and CDR2 is SASEGT. This CDR3 contains 16 residues.

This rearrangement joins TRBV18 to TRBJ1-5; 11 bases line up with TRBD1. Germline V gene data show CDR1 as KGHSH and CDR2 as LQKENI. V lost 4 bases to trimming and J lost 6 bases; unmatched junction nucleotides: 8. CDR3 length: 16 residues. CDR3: CASSRTGQGVPQPQHF. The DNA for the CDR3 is TGTGCCAGCTCACGGACGGGACAGGGGGTCCCTCAGCCCCAGCATTTT.

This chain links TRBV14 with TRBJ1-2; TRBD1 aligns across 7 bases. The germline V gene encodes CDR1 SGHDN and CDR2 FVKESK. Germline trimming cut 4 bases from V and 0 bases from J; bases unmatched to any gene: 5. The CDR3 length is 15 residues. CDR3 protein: CASSRIGQANYGYTF. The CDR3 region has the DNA TGTGCCAGCAGCCGAATAGGACAGGCTAACTATGGCTACACCTTC.

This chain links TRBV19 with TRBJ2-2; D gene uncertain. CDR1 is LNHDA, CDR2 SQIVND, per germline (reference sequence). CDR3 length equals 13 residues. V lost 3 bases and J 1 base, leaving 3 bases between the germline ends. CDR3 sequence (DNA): TGTGCCAGTAGTATTAAGAACACCGGGGAGCTGTTTTTT. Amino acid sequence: CASSIKNTGELFF.

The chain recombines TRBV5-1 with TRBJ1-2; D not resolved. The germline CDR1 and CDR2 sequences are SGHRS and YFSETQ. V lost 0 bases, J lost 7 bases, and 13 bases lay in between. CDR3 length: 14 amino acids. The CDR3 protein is CASSLDGLGGGYTF. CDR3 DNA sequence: TGCGCCAGCAGCTTGGACGGACTTGGTGGTGGCTACACCTTC.

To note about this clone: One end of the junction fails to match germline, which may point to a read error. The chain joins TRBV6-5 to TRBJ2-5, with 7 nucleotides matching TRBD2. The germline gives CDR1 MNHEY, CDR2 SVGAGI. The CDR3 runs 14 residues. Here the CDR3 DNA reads TGTGCCAGCAGCCCCCCCGGGGCGGGGGAGACCCGGTACTTC. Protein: CASSPPGAGETRYF.

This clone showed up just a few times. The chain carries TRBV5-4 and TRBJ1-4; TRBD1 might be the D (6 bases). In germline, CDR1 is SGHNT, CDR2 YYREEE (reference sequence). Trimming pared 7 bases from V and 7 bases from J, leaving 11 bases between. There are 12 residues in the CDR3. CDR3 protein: CASGSDSEKLFF. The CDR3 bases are TGTGCCAGCGGGTCGGACAGTGAAAAACTGTTTTTT. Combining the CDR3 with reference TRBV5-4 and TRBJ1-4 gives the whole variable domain ETGVTQSPTHLIKTRGQQVTLRCSSQSGHNTVSWYQQALGQGPQFIFQYYREEENGRGNFPPRFSGLQFPNYSSELNVNALELDDSALYLCASGSDSEKLFFGSGTQLSVL.

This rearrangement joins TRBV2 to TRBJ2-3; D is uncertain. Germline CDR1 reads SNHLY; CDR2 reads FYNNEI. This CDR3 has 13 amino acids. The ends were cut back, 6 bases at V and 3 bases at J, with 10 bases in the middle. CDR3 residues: CASRSTETDTQYF. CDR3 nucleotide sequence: TGTGCCAGCAGGAGTACTGAGACAGATACGCAGTATTTT.

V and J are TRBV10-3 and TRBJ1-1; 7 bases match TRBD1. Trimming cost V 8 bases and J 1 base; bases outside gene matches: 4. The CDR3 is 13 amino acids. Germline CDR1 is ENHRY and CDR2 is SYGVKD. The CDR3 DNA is TGTGCCATCGGACAGGACAGGAACACTGAAGCTTTCTTT. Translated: CAIGQDRNTEAFF.

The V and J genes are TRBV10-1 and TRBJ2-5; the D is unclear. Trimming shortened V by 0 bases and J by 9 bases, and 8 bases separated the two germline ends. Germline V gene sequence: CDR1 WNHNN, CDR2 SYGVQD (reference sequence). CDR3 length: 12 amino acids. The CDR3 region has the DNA TGCGCCAGCAGTGAGTCCTCCTCCGCCCAGTACTTC. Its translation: CASSESSSAQYF.

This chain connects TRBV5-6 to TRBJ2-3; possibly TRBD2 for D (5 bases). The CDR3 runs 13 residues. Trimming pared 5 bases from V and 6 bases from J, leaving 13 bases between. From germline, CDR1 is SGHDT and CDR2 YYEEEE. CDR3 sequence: CASSQRESDTQYF. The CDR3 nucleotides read TGTGCCAGCAGTCAGAGGGAGTCGGATACGCAGTATTTT.

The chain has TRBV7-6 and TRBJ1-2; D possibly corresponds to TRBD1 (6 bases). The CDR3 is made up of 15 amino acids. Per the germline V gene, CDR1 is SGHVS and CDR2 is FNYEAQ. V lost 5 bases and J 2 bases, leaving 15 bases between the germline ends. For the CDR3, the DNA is TGTGCCAGCAGCCTTCAACCCGGACAGAACTATGGCTACACCTTC. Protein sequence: CASSLQPGQNYGYTF.

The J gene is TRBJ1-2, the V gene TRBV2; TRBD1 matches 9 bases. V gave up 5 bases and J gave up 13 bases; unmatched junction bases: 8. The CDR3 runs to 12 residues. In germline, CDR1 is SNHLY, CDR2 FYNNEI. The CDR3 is CASSPRTGEGTF. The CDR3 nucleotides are TGTGCCAGCAGTCCCAGGACAGGGGAAGGCACCTTC.

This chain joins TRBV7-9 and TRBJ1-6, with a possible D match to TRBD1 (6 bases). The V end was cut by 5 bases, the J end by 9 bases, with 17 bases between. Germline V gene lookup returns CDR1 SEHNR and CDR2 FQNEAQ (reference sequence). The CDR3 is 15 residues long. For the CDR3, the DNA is TGTGCCAGCAGCGCATTGGCAGGGGCGAGTTCACCCCTCCACTTT. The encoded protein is CASSALAGASSPLHF.